This T cell receptor (beta chain) was found in a study of patients and donors after allogeneic stem cell transplantation. MiXCR, run by TCRdb on the RT-PCR reads, gives a single entry per CDR3 protein. The sample records 800,000 to 1,000,000 distinct CDR3 sequences, roughly 18% being singletons. V gave up 4 bases and J gave up 5 bases, with 15 bases separating them. This CDR3 spans 14 amino acids. CDR1 and CDR2 from the germline V gene are DFQATT and SNEGSKA (reference sequence). This clonotype appeared a few times. The TCR was taken from a human donor who was either an allogeneic HSCT recipient or a stem cell or donor lymphocyte infusion donor (not recorded which). It is not recorded whose cells these are; they may come from a transplant donor. What was sequenced was blood, either unsorted or a sorted T cell fraction (not recorded which). The V call is TRBV20-1, the J call TRBJ2-4; D is ambiguous. CDR3: CSAMPGGRQNIQYF. The DNA for the CDR3 is TGCAGTGCTATGCCCGGTGGGCGGCAAAACATTCAGTACTTC.